A single sample gave rise to the 29 T cell receptor beta chains below, sequenced in a study of T cells after yellow fever vaccination. Each CDR3 protein is one row after TCRdb ran MiXCR on the 5' RACE reads. Here the sample spans 300,000 to 400,000 distinct CDR3 sequences, around 12% being singletons. The specimen was CD4+ T cells sorted from PBMCs, collected 15 days after the yellow fever booster vaccination. These receptors all stem from a man between 18 and 29 years old who received the YFV17D yellow fever vaccine.

This clonotype was counted ten times or more. For the CDR3, the DNA is TGTGCCAGCAGCTTATTGACAGGGGCCTACAATGAGCAGTTCTTC. Translating gives CASSLLTGAYNEQFF. The rearrangement joins TRBV11-1 to TRBJ2-1; 8 bases match TRBD1. The V and J ends lost 2 bases and 2 bases, in that order; junction bases with no gene match: 2. This CDR3 is built from 15 residues. Per germline, CDR1 SGHAT and CDR2 FQDESV (reference sequence).

Many counts were recorded for this clonotype. This chain uses TRBV24-1 with TRBJ2-3; D may be TRBD1 or TRBD2 (5 bases each). Germline CDR1 is KGHDR and CDR2 is SFDVKD. Trimming cost V 7 bases and J 6 bases, with 13 bases left between them. The CDR3 is made up of 13 amino acids. The CDR3: CATRGTGADTQYF. The CDR3 nucleotides read TGTGCCACCAGGGGGACCGGTGCCGATACGCAGTATTTT.

This clonotype has just a few counts. The chain recombines TRBV6-5 with TRBJ1-2, with D possibly matching TRBD1 (6 bases). Germline CDR1 and CDR2: MNHEY and SVGAGI. The V gene lost 6 bases and the J gene lost 8 bases, with 16 bases spanning the gap. There are 13 residues in the CDR3. The DNA of the CDR3 is TGTGCCAGCAGAATACAGGGTGTGGGCGGCTACACCTTC. This encodes CASRIQGVGGYTF.

This clonotype was seen more than once but under ten times. The chain recombines TRBV18 with TRBJ1-6; D call uncertain. Trimming cost V 3 bases and J 13 bases, with 13 bases left between them. Germline lookup yields CDR1 KGHSH and CDR2 LQKENI. The CDR3 runs 13 residues. Here the CDR3 DNA reads TGTGCCAGCTCACCCACTGACGGACGTCCCCTCCACTTT. It translates to CASSPTDGRPLHF. Filled out from reference TRBV18 and TRBJ1-6, the complete variable domain reads NAGVMQNPRHLVRRRGQEARLRCSPMKGHSHVYWYRQLPEEGLKFMVYLQKENIIDESGMPKERFSAEFPKEGPSILRIQQVVRGDSAAYFCASSPTDGRPLHFGNGTRLTVT.

The CDR3 DNA reads as TGTGCCAGCACCCCGTTTGGAGGGGATGAGACCCAGTACTTC. This gives the protein CASTPFGGDETQYF. The chain has TRBV7-6 and TRBJ2-5; perhaps TRBD2 as D (6 bases). V lost 7 bases and J lost 5, with 17 bases in between. From germline, CDR1 is SGHVS and CDR2 FNYEAQ. The CDR3 contains 14 residues. Filled out from reference TRBV7-6 and TRBJ2-5, the complete variable domain reads GAGVSQSPRYKVTKRGQDVALRCDPISGHVSLYWYRQALGQGPEFLTYFNYEAQQDKSGLPNDRFSAERPEGSISTLTIQRTEQRDSAMYRCASTPFGGDETQYFGPGTRLLVL.

This clonotype has only a few counts. This sequence joins TRBV7-6 and TRBJ2-1; TRBD2 aligns across 12 bases. V gave up 5 bases and J gave up 0 bases; unmatched junction bases: 5. The CDR3 is 17 residues long. Germline-derived CDR1 and CDR2 are SGHVS and FNYEAQ. CDR3 amino acids: CASSPWTSGDSYNEQFF. CDR3 DNA sequence: TGTGCCAGCAGCCCCTGGACTAGCGGGGACTCCTACAATGAGCAGTTCTTC.

This clonotype turned up a few times. The J gene is TRBJ2-3, the V gene TRBV7-2; 11 bases agree with TRBD1. CDR3 length: 17 residues. The germline V gene encodes CDR1 SGHTA and CDR2 FQGNSA. With 5 bases clipped from V and 1 base from J, the junction kept 8 bases outside the gene matches. The CDR3 coding sequence is TGTGCCAGCAGCAGGGTCATGGGACAGGGGGGCACAGATACGCAGTATTTT. This encodes CASSRVMGQGGTDTQYF.

The sample holds many counts of this clonotype. CDR3 amino acids: CASSLYRGSTDTQYF. The DNA of the CDR3 is TGTGCCAGCAGCTTGTACAGGGGGAGTACAGATACGCAGTATTTT. This chain connects TRBV7-2 to TRBJ2-3; TRBD1 aligns across 8 bases. Germline CDR1 SGHTA, CDR2 FQGNSA. The V segment lost 3 bases and the J segment 3 bases; nucleotides outside the gene matches: 5. The CDR3 sequence is 15 residues long.

This clonotype was observed a handful of times. This chain links TRBV7-2 with TRBJ2-2; D not resolved. Germline V gene lookup returns CDR1 SGHTA and CDR2 FQGNSA. This CDR3 has 15 amino acids. The ends were cut back, 1 base at V and 6 bases at J, with 12 bases in the middle. CDR3 DNA: TGTGCCAGCAGCTTAGGTCCCCAGTACCCCGGGGAGCTGTTTTTT. It is translated as CASSLGPQYPGELFF.

In this sample, this clonotype turned up a few times. The gene calls are TRBV25-1 and TRBJ2-7; unclear D gene. Trimming removed 2 bases at V and 5 bases at J, with 7 bases between. CDR1 MGHDK and CDR2 SYGVNS come from the germline V gene. The CDR3 consists of 12 residues. CDR3: CASSERRNEQYF. Written as DNA, the CDR3 is TGTGCCAGCAGTGAAAGGCGCAACGAGCAGTACTTC.

This clonotype has a handful of counts. This chain links TRBV7-9 with TRBJ2-1, with a possible D match to TRBD2 (5 bases). The CDR3 has 18 amino acids. Germline V gene lookup returns CDR1 SEHNR and CDR2 FQNEAQ (reference sequence). V lost 4 bases and J lost 0, with 19 bases in between. In DNA form, the CDR3 reads TGTGCCAGCAGCTCCGGCCGTCGAGGGATGAGCTCCTACAATGAGCAGTTCTTC. Residues: CASSSGRRGMSSYNEQFF.

This chain uses TRBV4-2 with TRBJ2-2, with 7 bases lining up with TRBD1. The CDR3 covers 15 residues. The ends lost 3 bases at V and 7 bases at J; junction bases unmatched: 8. Germline V lookup: CDR1 LGHNA, CDR2 YNFKEQ. CDR3: CASSQEGRDSGELFF. Here the CDR3 DNA reads TGTGCCAGCAGCCAGGAAGGCCGGGACAGCGGGGAGCTGTTTTTT.

The chain employs TRBV14 and TRBJ2-3; unclear D gene. The ends were cut back, 1 base at V and 4 bases at J, with 3 bases in the middle. Germline lookup yields CDR1 SGHDN and CDR2 FVKESK. The CDR3 consists of 12 residues. CDR3 in DNA: TGTGCCAGCAGCCAAGCGTCAGATACGCAGTATTTT. It translates to CASSQASDTQYF.

The chain is built from TRBV6-1 and TRBJ1-6; D may be TRBD1 (5 bases). V was trimmed by 6 bases and J by 8 bases, leaving 17 bases between them. The CDR3 sequence is 15 residues long. Looked up from germline, CDR1 is MNHNS and CDR2 is SASEGT. CDR3 region: CASSPRRSRDSPLHF. DNA of the CDR3: TGTGCCAGCAGCCCCAGGCGCAGCAGGGATTCACCCCTCCACTTT.

The chain uses TRBV2 and TRBJ2-1, with 8 bases fitting TRBD2. In germline, CDR1 is SNHLY, CDR2 FYNNEI. V lost 11 bases, J lost 8 bases, and 11 bases stayed unmatched. This CDR3 region has 13 residues. For the CDR3, the DNA is TGTGCCCCATCCGAAGCGGGGGTCCATGAGCAGTTCTTC. It specifies CAPSEAGVHEQFF.

This clonotype was recorded many times. CDR3 DNA sequence: TGCGCCAGCAGCCAGACTAGCGGCCAAGAGACCCAGTACTTC. Residues: CASSQTSGQETQYF. The gene calls are TRBV5-1 and TRBJ2-5; 9 bases align to TRBD2. Germline-derived CDR1 and CDR2 are SGHRS and YFSETQ. V lost 4 bases to trimming and J lost 1 base; unmatched junction nucleotides: 2. There are 14 residues in the CDR3. Full variable domain (missing parts from reference TRBV5-1 and TRBJ2-5): KAGVTQTPRYLIKTRGQQVTLSCSPISGHRSVSWYQQTPGQGLQFLFEYFSETQRNKGNFPGRFSGRQFSNSRSEMNVSTLELGDSALYLCASSQTSGQETQYFGPGTRLLVL.

The chain's CDR3 is CASSFVAGPSYEQYF. Written as DNA, the CDR3 is TGTGCCAGCAGCTTCGTTGCGGGTCCTTCCTACGAGCAGTACTTC. V and J are TRBV7-3 and TRBJ2-7; possible D gene TRBD2, 5 bases. The V gene lost 3 bases and the J gene lost 1 base, with 13 bases spanning the gap. CDR3 length equals 15 residues. CDR1 and CDR2 from the germline V gene are SGHTA and FQGTGA.

The chain employs TRBV9 and TRBJ2-2; D is unresolved. Trimming took off 3 bases at V and 2 bases at J, with 8 bases between the two ends. This CDR3 region has 14 residues. Germline values: CDR1 SGDLS, CDR2 YYNGEE. CDR3 loop: CASSGKVNTGELFF. For the CDR3, the DNA is TGTGCCAGCAGCGGAAAGGTTAACACCGGGGAGCTGTTTTTT.

This clonotype appeared many times. In DNA form, the CDR3 reads TGTGCCAGCTCACCGGGACAGGGGGGGTCCTACGAGCAGTACGTC. This encodes CASSPGQGGSYEQYV. The gene calls are TRBV18 and TRBJ2-7, with 11 nucleotides matching TRBD1. The CDR3 length is 15 residues. The junction had 2 bases not matched to a gene; V was cut back by 3 bases and J by 1 base. Germline assignment: CDR1 KGHSH and CDR2 LQKENI.

A few counts support this clonotype. The chain uses TRBV27 and TRBJ2-5, with D maybe TRBD1 (5 bases). CDR1 is MNHEY and CDR2 is SMNVEV in the germline V gene (reference sequence). With 5 bases removed from V and 1 base from J, the gap between germline ends came to 11 bases. The CDR3 runs to 14 residues. As DNA, the CDR3 is TGTGCCAGCAGTGAGGCAGGGATCCAAGAGACCCAGTACTTC. This translates into CASSEAGIQETQYF.

This clonotype was found a few times. The chain combines TRBV28 with TRBJ2-2, with a possible D match to TRBD1 (6 bases). V shed 7 bases and J shed 0 bases, with 15 bases lying between them. Germline-derived CDR1 and CDR2 are MDHEN and SYDVKM. The CDR3 is 16 residues long. In nucleotides, the CDR3 is TGTGCCAGCACTACAACAGGGCTCGCGAACACCGGGGAGCTGTTTTTT. Encoded protein: CASTTTGLANTGELFF.

The chain carries TRBV15 and TRBJ2-7, with D unresolved. V lost 8 bases, J lost 0 bases, and 5 bases lay in between. The CDR3 covers 11 residues. CDR1 LNHNV and CDR2 YYDKDF come from the germline V gene (reference sequence). CDR3: CATGDSYEQYF. In nucleotides, the CDR3 is TGTGCCACCGGGGACTCCTACGAGCAGTACTTC.

V and J are TRBV12-3 or TRBV12-4 and TRBJ2-1; perhaps TRBD2 as D (5 bases). The CDR3 sequence is 12 residues long. V shed 3 bases and J shed 10 bases, with 10 bases lying between them. The CDR3 DNA follows: TGTGCCAGCAGTTTGGGAGACCCGGAGCAGTTCTTC. Encoded protein: CASSLGDPEQFF.

This clonotype was seen a handful of times. The V gene is TRBV29-1, the J gene TRBJ2-7; weak D call: TRBD1 (5 bases). CDR3 length: 12 amino acids. Germline CDR1 SQVTM, CDR2 ANQGSEA. With 5 bases removed from V and 9 bases from J, the gap between germline ends came to 17 bases. CDR3 residues: CSVSQIQGTQYF. CDR3 nucleotide sequence: TGCAGCGTTTCACAGATTCAGGGAACGCAGTACTTC.

The CDR3 coding sequence is TGCAGTGCTAGATCGCCGGGGGGAAGAGGCTACACCTTC. Translated, it gives CSARSPGGRGYTF. The rearrangement joins TRBV20-1 to TRBJ1-2; tentative D call: TRBD1 (5 bases). Germline CDR1 is DFQATT and CDR2 is SNEGSKA (reference sequence). V dropped 2 bases and J dropped 8 bases, with 15 bases sitting between them. The CDR3 length is 13 residues.

V gene TRBV7-2 combines with J gene TRBJ2-5; weak D call: TRBD2 (5 bases). CDR1 and CDR2 from the germline V gene are SGHTA and FQGNSA. Trimming removed 4 bases from V and 5 bases from J, with 17 bases in between. The CDR3 length is 15 residues. The CDR3 spells CASSSRSGEGETQYF. The CDR3, as DNA: TGTGCCAGCAGCTCCCGGTCCGGGGAAGGGGAGACCCAGTACTTC.

V is TRBV4-1 and J is TRBJ2-3, with D tentatively TRBD2 (6 bases). The germline V gene has CDR1 MGHRA and CDR2 YSYEKL. This CDR3 comprises 17 residues. V lost 1 base, J lost 0 bases, and 14 bases lay in between. CDR3 in amino acids: CASSQAFVGLSTDTQYF. The CDR3 DNA sequence: TGCGCCAGCAGCCAAGCGTTTGTGGGACTTAGCACAGATACGCAGTATTTT.

Only one count was recorded for this clonotype. CDR3 bases: TGTGCCAGCAGCTTGTCCCTAGCTTCTGATGAGCAGTTCTTC. It is translated as CASSLSLASDEQFF. This chain connects TRBV7-2 to TRBJ2-1; tentative D call: TRBD2 (5 bases). There are 14 residues in the CDR3. Germline CDR1 SGHTA, CDR2 FQGNSA. Trimming pared 3 bases from V and 8 bases from J, leaving 14 bases between.

This chain connects TRBV7-2 to TRBJ1-5, with D possibly matching TRBD1 (5 bases). This CDR3 is 13 amino acids long. Germline CDR1 is SGHTA and CDR2 is FQGNSA. Trimming removed 4 bases at V and 8 bases at J, with 12 bases between. CDR3 amino acids: CASSSGPFEPQHF. DNA of the CDR3: TGTGCCAGCAGCTCGGGGCCATTCGAGCCCCAGCATTTT.